Shown below are 17 T cell receptor beta chains from a single sample sequenced in a study of T cells in Graves' hyperthyroidism and ophthalmopathy. Amplification of TCR beta CDR3 regions used RNA as the template. The primer set for the first-round RT-PCR of the TCR CDR3 was HTBI. Using its own MiXCR run on the multiplex PCR reads, TCRdb lists one record per CDR3 protein. The table lists about 500,000 distinct CDR3 sequences, about 46% of them singletons. Input material: peripheral blood or thyroid tissue (not recorded which). The receptor source for this set is an adult woman with Graves' disease, either hyperthyroidism or ophthalmopathy (not recorded which).

This clonotype was seen ten or more times. This chain uses TRBV20-1 with TRBJ1-5, with D maybe TRBD1 (5 bases). The germline CDR1 and CDR2 sequences are DFQATT and SNEGSKA (reference sequence). Trimming removed 0 bases at V and 4 bases at J, with 13 bases between. This CDR3 is built from 15 residues. In DNA form, the CDR3 reads TGCAGTGCTAGAGATGGGGGACTCCGTAATCAGCCCCAGCATTTT. Residues: CSARDGGLRNQPQHF.

This chain joins TRBV9 and TRBJ1-5; weak D call: TRBD1 (6 bases). Trimming took 0 bases from V and 6 from J, leaving 10 bases between them. This CDR3 is 14 amino acids long. The germline gives CDR1 SGDLS, CDR2 YYNGEE. This chain's CDR3 is CASSVGLGAQPQHF. The CDR3 nucleotides read TGTGCCAGCAGCGTAGGGTTGGGGGCTCAGCCCCAGCATTTT. Full variable domain (remainder filled in from reference TRBV9 and TRBJ1-5): DSGVTQTPKHLITATGQRVTLRCSPRSGDLSVYWYQQSLDQGLQFLIQYYNGEERAKGNILERFSAQQFPDLHSELNLSSLELGDSALYFCASSVGLGAQPQHFGDGTRLSIL.

This chain joins TRBV9 and TRBJ2-3; D is perhaps TRBD1 or TRBD2 (5 bases each). Trimming removed 3 bases at V and 6 bases at J, with 17 bases between. Germline V gene data show CDR1 as SGDLS and CDR2 as YYNGEE. This CDR3 comprises 15 residues. The CDR3 DNA is TGTGCCAGCAGCGCGTCCGGGACCCCTGGGGATACGCAGTATTTT. Its translation is CASSASGTPGDTQYF.

This clonotype has at least ten counts. The rearrangement joins TRBV6-6 to TRBJ1-4, with 7 bases that match TRBD1. CDR1 and CDR2 (germline): MNHNY, SVGAGI (reference sequence). The CDR3 covers 17 residues. V gave up 6 bases and J gave up 7 bases; unmatched junction bases: 17. The CDR3 is CASSEGALRLLGEKLFF. CDR3 nucleotides: TGTGCCAGCAGCGAGGGGGCGCTGCGATTATTAGGTGAAAAACTGTTTTTT.

This clonotype was recorded many times. The genes are TRBV7-9 and TRBJ2-5; 7 nucleotides agree with TRBD2. The germline V gene has CDR1 SEHNR and CDR2 FQNEAQ (reference sequence). J was trimmed by 2 bases and V by 3 bases; bases with no gene match: 3. The CDR3 is 14 amino acids. CDR3: CASSLGGHQETQYF. DNA of the CDR3: TGTGCCAGCAGCTTGGGAGGGCATCAAGAGACCCAGTACTTC. The complete variable domain, with remaining parts taken from reference TRBV7-9 and TRBJ2-5, reads DTGVSQNPRHKITKRGQNVTFRCDPISEHNRLYWYRQTLGQGPEFLTYFQNEAQLEKSRLLSDRFSAERPKGSFSTLEIQRTEQGDSAMYLCASSLGGHQETQYFGPGTRLLVL.

The CDR3 nucleotides are TGTGCCACCCAACCACTAGCGGGAGCGGGCGATGAGCAGTTCTTC. Encoded protein: CATQPLAGAGDEQFF. This sequence joins TRBV10-3 and TRBJ2-1; 11 bases fit TRBD2. V dropped 10 bases and J dropped 8; count of bases not matched to a gene: 13. The CDR3 has 15 residues. Germline V gene data show CDR1 as ENHRY and CDR2 as SYGVKD.

In its sample, this clonotype was seen many times. The chain employs TRBV2 and TRBJ2-2, with D unresolved. CDR3 length equals 15 residues. The germline V and J ends were trimmed by 7 bases and 5 bases, with 17 bases remaining between them. CDR1 and CDR2 (germline): SNHLY, FYNNEI. This CDR3 reads CASKGSADPTGELFF. CDR3 sequence (DNA): TGTGCCAGCAAAGGGTCGGCGGATCCTACCGGGGAGCTGTTTTTT.

The V call is TRBV6-5, the J call TRBJ2-5, with D tentatively TRBD2 (6 bases). Germline lookup yields CDR1 MNHEY and CDR2 SVGAGI. The ends were cut back, 5 bases at V and 0 bases at J, with 16 bases in the middle. The CDR3 length is 16 residues. The CDR3 DNA reads TGTGCCAGCAGTCCCTTCTCGGGCGGGAACCAAGAGACCCAGTACTTC. Translated: CASSPFSGGNQETQYF.

This clonotype showed up just a few times. CDR3 DNA sequence: TGCGCCAGCAGCCCACGAGGGGAGCGCGACTCGACCGGGGAGCTGTTTTTT. It codes for CASSPRGERDSTGELFF. V and J are TRBV4-1 and TRBJ2-2; D tentatively fits TRBD1 or TRBD2 (5 bases each). V was shortened by 4 bases and J by 5 bases, with 20 bases between the two germline ends. In germline, CDR1 is MGHRA, CDR2 YSYEKL. This CDR3 comprises 17 residues.

The chain links TRBV7-6 to TRBJ2-7; D gene unclear. The germline V gene has CDR1 SGHVS and CDR2 FNYEAQ. This CDR3 is 13 amino acids long. V was pared by 1 base and J by 5 bases, with 9 bases between. CDR3 DNA: TGTGCCAGCAGCTTAGTAGGGCGGAACGAGCAGTACTTC. Translating gives CASSLVGRNEQYF.

This chain connects TRBV10-3 to TRBJ2-7; 12 bases agree with TRBD2. This CDR3 has 16 residues. Trimming removed 8 bases from V and 0 bases from J; junction bases left unmatched: 8. Per germline, CDR1 ENHRY and CDR2 SYGVKD. CDR3 protein: CAISGLAGMSSYEQYF. The CDR3 DNA sequence: TGTGCCATCTCCGGACTAGCGGGAATGAGCTCCTACGAGCAGTACTTC.

This clonotype was counted once. This chain links TRBV6-6 with TRBJ2-1; D is unclear. The CDR3 extends over 11 amino acids. Between the trimmed V and J ends, which lost 6 bases and 8 bases, there was a span of 8 bases. Germline V gene sequence: CDR1 MNHNY, CDR2 SVGAGI (reference sequence). The chain's CDR3 is CASRRLDEQFF. The CDR3 DNA is TGTGCCAGCAGGCGCCTCGATGAGCAGTTCTTC.

This clonotype has ten or more counts. The CDR3 spells CASRGAEETQYF. CDR3 DNA: TGTGCCAGCCGGGGGGCAGAGGAGACCCAGTACTTC. This chain joins TRBV12-3 or TRBV12-4 and TRBJ2-5; D is perhaps TRBD2 (7 bases). The V end was cut by 8 bases, the J end by 5 bases, with 12 bases between. The CDR3 runs to 12 residues.

The rearrangement joins TRBV7-9 to TRBJ2-7; D gene ambiguous. Germline V gives CDR1 SEHNR, CDR2 FQNEAQ (reference sequence). V lost 2 bases to trimming and J lost 3 bases, with 14 bases between them. The CDR3 spans 15 residues. CDR3 in amino acids: CASSLPQRPYYEQYF. For the CDR3, the DNA is TGTGCCAGCAGCTTACCACAGAGACCTTACTACGAGCAGTACTTC.

The V gene is TRBV29-1, the J gene TRBJ2-7; 7 bases map to TRBD1. V trimming: 5 bases; J trimming: 0 bases; junction bases outside the gene matches: 4. The germline V gene has CDR1 SQVTM and CDR2 ANQGSEA. CDR3 length: 13 amino acids. CDR3 sequence (DNA): TGCAGCGTTTGGGGACAGTCCTCCTACGAGCAGTACTTC. Translation gives CSVWGQSSYEQYF.

V gene TRBV20-1 combines with J gene TRBJ1-6; D unclear. V gave up 6 bases and J gave up 7 bases, with 16 bases separating them. The germline V gene has CDR1 DFQATT and CDR2 SNEGSKA (reference sequence). This CDR3 has 14 residues. The CDR3: CSALTRTSNSPLHF. Here the CDR3 DNA reads TGCAGTGCCCTGACCCGGACGTCGAATTCACCCCTCCACTTT.

This clonotype was picked up many times. This rearrangement joins TRBV3-1 to TRBJ2-7; D ambiguous. The CDR3 covers 12 residues. Trimming removed 1 base at V and 3 bases at J, with 4 bases between. CDR1 LGHDT and CDR2 YNNKEL come from the germline V gene (reference sequence). The CDR3 here is CASSQGVYEQYF. In DNA, the CDR3 is TGTGCCAGCAGCCAAGGGGTCTACGAGCAGTACTTC.